Detailed here is one T cell receptor (beta chain). Aged roughly 6 to 90, donors were systemically healthy Caucasians from Russia. The authors isolated at least 7 million PBMCs per sample. These data come from a study of blood T cells in healthy people across ages. It was with a sample-barcoded 5' primer and a J-beta primer mix that a second PCR of about 6 to 12 cycles was run. TCRdb re-derived calls from the 5' RACE reads in MiXCR, one entry per CDR3 protein. Of about 1 million distinct CDR3 sequences listed, under 45% were seen once; the top ten hold 18%. Sample: blood. This TCR was recovered from a woman aged 60-70 years in good health.

The CDR3 nucleotides are TGCAGTGCTAGAGATGTAGCGGGAGGGCTCTACGAGCAGTACTTC. Translated: CSARDVAGGLYEQYF. This chain uses TRBV20-1 with TRBJ2-7; 11 bases agree with TRBD2. The CDR3 runs 15 residues. Losses at the gene ends were 0 bases for V and 3 bases for J; bases not matched to a gene: 4. In germline, CDR1 is DFQATT, CDR2 SNEGSKA (reference sequence).